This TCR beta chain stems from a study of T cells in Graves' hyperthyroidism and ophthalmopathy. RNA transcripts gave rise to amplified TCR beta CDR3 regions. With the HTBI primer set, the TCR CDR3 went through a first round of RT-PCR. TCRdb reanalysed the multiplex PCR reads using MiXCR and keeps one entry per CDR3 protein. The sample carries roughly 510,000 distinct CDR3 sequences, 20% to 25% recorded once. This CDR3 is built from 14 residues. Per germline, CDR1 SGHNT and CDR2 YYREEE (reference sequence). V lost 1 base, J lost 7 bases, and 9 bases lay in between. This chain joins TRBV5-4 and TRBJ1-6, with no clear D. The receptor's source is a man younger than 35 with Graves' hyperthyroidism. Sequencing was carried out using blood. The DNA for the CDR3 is TGTGCCAGCAGCTTGTCGACGCCCAATTCACCCCTCCACTTT. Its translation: CASSLSTPNSPLHF. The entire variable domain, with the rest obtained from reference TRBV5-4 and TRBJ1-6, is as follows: ETGVTQSPTHLIKTRGQQVTLRCSSQSGHNTVSWYQQALGQGPQFIFQYYREEENGRGNFPPRFSGLQFPNYSSELNVNALELDDSALYLCASSLSTPNSPLHFGNGTRLTVT.